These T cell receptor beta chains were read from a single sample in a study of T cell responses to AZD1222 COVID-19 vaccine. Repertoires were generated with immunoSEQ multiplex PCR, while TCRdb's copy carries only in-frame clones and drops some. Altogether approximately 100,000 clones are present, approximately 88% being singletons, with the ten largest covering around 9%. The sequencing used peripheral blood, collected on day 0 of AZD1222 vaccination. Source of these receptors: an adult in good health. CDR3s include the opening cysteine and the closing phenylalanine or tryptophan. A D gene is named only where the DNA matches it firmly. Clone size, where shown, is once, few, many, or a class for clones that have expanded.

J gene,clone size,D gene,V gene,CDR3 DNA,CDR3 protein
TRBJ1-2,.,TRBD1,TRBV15,TGTGCCACCTCCGGGACAGGTTCGACGGACTATGGCTACACCTTC,CATSGTGSTDYGYTF
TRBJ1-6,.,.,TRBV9,TGTGCCAGCAGCGTAGAAGGGGGGAGCTCCTATAATTCACCCCTCCACTTT,CASSVEGGSSYNSPLHF
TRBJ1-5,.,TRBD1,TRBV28,TGTGCCAGCAGGACGTCGGGACAGGGGGTATATAGCAATCAGCCCCAGCATTTT,CASRTSGQGVYSNQPQHF
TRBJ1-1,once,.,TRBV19,TGTGCCAGTAGTAGTCGGGGGGGAACTGAAGCTTTCTTT,CASSSRGGTEAFF
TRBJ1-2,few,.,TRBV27,TGTGCCAGCAGCCCCCCCGGAGAGATCTATGGCTACACCTTC,CASSPPGEIYGYTF
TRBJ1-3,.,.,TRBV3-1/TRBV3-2,TGTGCCAGCAGCCAAGAGGGGCGAAGCTCTGGAAACACCATATATTTT,CASSQEGRSSGNTIYF
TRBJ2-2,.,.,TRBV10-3,TGTGCCATCAGTCAGACCCTGCCCGGGGAGCTGTTTTTT,CAISQTLPGELFF
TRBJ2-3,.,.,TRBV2,TGTGCCAGCAGTGCGAGGGCAGATACGCAGTATTTT,CASSARADTQYF
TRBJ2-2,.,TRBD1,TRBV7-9,TGTGCCAGCAGCCCGGACAGGGTTAACACCGGGGAGCTGTTTTTT,CASSPDRVNTGELFF
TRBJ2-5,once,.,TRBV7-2,TGTGCCAGCAGCTTAGCGCGACAGTCCCAAGAGACCCAGTACTTC,CASSLARQSQETQYF
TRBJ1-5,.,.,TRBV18,TGTGCCAGCTCAGAGCAGGGCCTCAATCAGCCCCAGCATTTT,CASSEQGLNQPQHF
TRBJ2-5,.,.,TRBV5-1,TGCGCCAGCAGCTTAGAGCAGGGACAATACCAAGAGACCCAGTACTTC,CASSLEQGQYQETQYF
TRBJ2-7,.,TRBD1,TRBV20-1,TGCAGTGCGAGTCCGGGACAGGGATTCTACGAGCAGTACTTC,CSASPGQGFYEQYF
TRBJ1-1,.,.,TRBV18,TGTGCCAGCTCACCACTTGGGGATAGGAACACTGAAGCTTTCTTT,CASSPLGDRNTEAFF
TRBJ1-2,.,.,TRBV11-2,TGTGCCAGCAGCTTAGAAAGGGGAGGTGGCTACACCTTC,CASSLERGGGYTF
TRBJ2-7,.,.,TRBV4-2,TGTGCCAGCAGTCTCCCCTTAACTAGTAACCACGAGCAGTACTTC,CASSLPLTSNHEQYF
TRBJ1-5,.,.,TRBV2,TGTGCCAGCATAACAGATAGCAATCAGCCCCAGCATTTT,CASITDSNQPQHF
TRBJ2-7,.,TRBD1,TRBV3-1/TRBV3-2,TGTGCCAGCAGCCAAGATCGGGGACAGGGGGCTGAGGAGCAGTACTTC,CASSQDRGQGAEEQYF
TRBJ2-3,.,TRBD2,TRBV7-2,TGTGCCAGCAGCCGTACCGGACTAGCGCCCACAGATACGCAGTATTTT,CASSRTGLAPTDTQYF
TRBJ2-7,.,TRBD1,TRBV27,TGTGCCAGCAGTTTATCCAGGGGGAACACCTACGAGCAGTACTTC,CASSLSRGNTYEQYF
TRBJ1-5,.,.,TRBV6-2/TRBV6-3,TGTGCCAGCAGTACGAATACGGGACATCGGCAGCCCCAGCATTTT,CASSTNTGHRQPQHF
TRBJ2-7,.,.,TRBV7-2,TGTGCCAGCAGCTTCGACAGGAGAGCCTACGAGCAGTACTTC,CASSFDRRAYEQYF
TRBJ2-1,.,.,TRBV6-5,TGTGCCAGCAGTTACTCGACGCAGGGACAAAGTGAGCAGTTCTTC,CASSYSTQGQSEQFF
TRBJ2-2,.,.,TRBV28,TGTGCCAGCAGTACCCTTCAGGGTTCGAACACCGGGGAGCTGTTTTTT,CASSTLQGSNTGELFF
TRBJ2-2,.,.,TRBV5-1,TGCGCCAGCAGCTTGAATCAGGGGCCCGGGGAGCTGTTTTTT,CASSLNQGPGELFF
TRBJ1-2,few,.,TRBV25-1,TGTGCCAGCAGTGAAGACAAAAACTATGGCTACACCTTC,CASSEDKNYGYTF